A single sample gave rise to the 15 T cell receptor beta chains below, sequenced in a study of blood T cell repertoires in COVID-19. Produced via immunoSEQ multiplex PCR; TCRdb's table is partial and in-frame only. The data show some 260,000 clones, with about 91% seen just once and 1.3% to 1.5% held by the top ten. Source material: peripheral blood. All receptors come from a man aged 80 or over with acute or convalescent COVID-19.

The chain has TRBV10-3 and TRBJ2-2; 11 bases align to TRBD2. The CDR3 contains 17 residues. CDR1 is ENHRY, CDR2 SYGVKD, per germline. With 4 bases clipped from V and 3 bases from J, the junction kept 7 bases outside the gene matches. The CDR3, as DNA: TGTGCCATCAGTGCTACTAGCGGGGGATTTGACACCGGGGAGCTGTTTTTT. Translated, it gives CAISATSGGFDTGELFF.

The chain carries TRBV7-3 and TRBJ2-1, with 7 bases identical to TRBD2. V was clipped by 5 bases and J by 0 bases; unmatched bases: 16. Per the germline V gene, CDR1 is SGHTA and CDR2 is FQGTGA. The CDR3 spans 19 residues. CDR3 protein: CASSPMLASGGSSYNEQFF. CDR3 nucleotide sequence: TGTGCCAGCAGCCCTATGTTGGCTAGCGGAGGGAGCTCCTACAATGAGCAGTTCTTC.

The chain joins TRBV11-3 to TRBJ2-3; 9 bases agree with TRBD2. The CDR3 spans 15 residues. The J segment lost 6 bases and the V segment lost 5 bases, leaving 9 bases of the junction unmatched. The germline V gene encodes CDR1 SGHNT and CDR2 YENEEA. The CDR3 DNA reads as TGTGCCAGCAGCCTAAGGACTAGCGTGGGGGATACGCAGTATTTT. This sequence encodes CASSLRTSVGDTQYF.

The J gene is TRBJ1-2, the V gene TRBV7-3; 7 bases agree with TRBD1. The CDR3 runs 15 residues. Germline CDR1 and CDR2: SGHTA and FQGTGA. V shed 0 bases and J 3 bases; nucleotides not matched to a gene: 4. The CDR3 DNA reads as TGTGCCAGCAGCTTAACACACGGGACAGACTATGGCTACACCTTC. It is translated as CASSLTHGTDYGYTF.

V is TRBV19 and J is TRBJ1-6; TRBD1 matches at 8 bases. The CDR3 spans 16 residues. Germline CDR1 is LNHDA and CDR2 is SQIVND (reference sequence). Unmatched junction bases numbered 8, after V lost 0 bases and J lost 10 bases. Here the CDR3 reads CASSIDGTGNLSPLHF. The DNA of the CDR3 is TGTGCCAGTAGTATAGACGGGACAGGAAACCTCTCACCCCTCCACTTT. The full variable domain, rest sourced from reference TRBV19 and TRBJ1-6, is DGGITQSPKYLFRKEGQNVTLSCEQNLNHDAMYWYRQDPGQGLRLIYYSQIVNDFQKGDIAEGYSVSREKKESFPLTVTSAQKNPTAFYLCASSIDGTGNLSPLHFGNGTRLTVT.

The J gene is TRBJ2-6, the V gene TRBV18, with D possibly being TRBD1 (5 bases). This CDR3 contains 17 residues. Trimming removed 6 bases at V and 2 bases at J, with 17 bases between. CDR1 is KGHSH, CDR2 LQKENI, per germline. The CDR3 sequence: CASSTGGRSPGANVLTF. The CDR3 bases are TGTGCCAGCTCCACAGGCGGCAGGTCCCCTGGGGCCAACGTCCTGACTTTC.

J is TRBJ2-7 and V is TRBV5-1; maybe TRBD2 (6 bases). The CDR3 contains 14 residues. The V end was cut by 2 bases, the J end by 6 bases, with 15 bases between. CDR1 is SGHRS and CDR2 is YFSETQ in the germline V gene. In nucleotides, the CDR3 is TGCGCCAGCAGCTTTTGGGGGGAATACTCCGAGCAGTACTTC. Its protein product is CASSFWGEYSEQYF.

This clone was seen only once. The chain has TRBV4-3 and TRBJ2-3; a possible D gene is TRBD1 (5 bases). V lost 0 bases, J lost 5 bases, and 6 bases lay in between. CDR1 is LGHNA and CDR2 is YSLEER in the germline V gene. This CDR3 comprises 13 residues. The CDR3 DNA sequence: TGCGCCAGCAGCCAAGAAAGGGGAGATACGCAGTATTTT. Its protein product is CASSQERGDTQYF.

V gene TRBV10-3 combines with J gene TRBJ2-3; possibly TRBD1 for D (6 bases). With 7 bases removed from V and 2 bases from J, the gap between germline ends came to 10 bases. The length of the CDR3 is 13 residues. Germline V gene sequence: CDR1 ENHRY, CDR2 SYGVKD. The CDR3 loop reads CAIKDSTTDTQYF. The CDR3, as DNA: TGTGCCATCAAGGACAGTACCACAGATACGCAGTATTTT.

J is TRBJ1-2 and V is TRBV28; 7 bases are shared with TRBD1. V gave up 5 bases and J gave up 4 bases; unmatched junction bases: 4. This CDR3 is 13 amino acids long. From germline, CDR1 is MDHEN and CDR2 SYDVKM. The CDR3 here is CASSLQGFYGYTF. The CDR3 DNA reads TGTGCCAGCAGTCTACAGGGGTTCTATGGCTACACCTTC.

Note on this clone: This same CDR3 is encoded by further DNA sequences in the sample. The genes are TRBV29-1 and TRBJ1-1, with 8 positions matching TRBD1. The V and J ends lost 6 bases and 2 bases, in that order; junction bases with no gene match: 2. The germline V gene has CDR1 SQVTM and CDR2 ANQGSEA. The CDR3 covers 12 residues. The CDR3 loop reads CSVGQGNTEAFF. CDR3 in DNA: TGCAGCGTCGGACAGGGAAACACTGAAGCTTTCTTT.

This clone was observed at least ten times. This chain connects TRBV14 to TRBJ1-1, with 9 nucleotides matching TRBD1. Germline loops: CDR1 SGHDN, CDR2 FVKESK. The CDR3 extends over 18 amino acids. The J segment lost 2 bases and the V segment lost 0 bases, leaving 10 bases of the junction unmatched. The CDR3, as DNA: TGTGCCAGCAGCCAAGAACGGGACAGGGCGATAGGTAACACTGAAGCTTTCTTT. Its protein is CASSQERDRAIGNTEAFF. The full variable domain, in which reference TRBV14 and TRBJ1-1 provide the parts outside the CDR3, is EAGVTQFPSHSVIEKGQTVTLRCDPISGHDNLYWYRRVMGKEIKFLLHFVKESKQDESGMPNNRFLAERTGGTYSTLKVQPAELEDSGVYFCASSQERDRAIGNTEAFFGQGTRLTVV.

The chain joins TRBV28 to TRBJ1-5; D gene uncertain. Trimming shortened V by 3 bases and J by 0 bases, and 6 bases separated the two germline ends. CDR1 is MDHEN, CDR2 SYDVKM, per germline. This CDR3 comprises 14 residues. The CDR3: CASSFGDSNQPQHF. CDR3 in DNA: TGTGCCAGCAGTTTCGGAGATAGCAATCAGCCCCAGCATTTT.

The genes are TRBV4-1 and TRBJ1-5; the match to TRBD1 covers 8 bases. Trimming cost V 4 bases and J 4 bases; bases outside gene matches: 9. The CDR3 runs to 16 residues. CDR1 and CDR2 from the germline V gene are MGHRA and YSYEKL. The CDR3 reads CASSPETGVRNQPQHF. DNA of the CDR3: TGCGCCAGCAGCCCGGAGACAGGGGTCCGGAATCAGCCCCAGCATTTT.

The chain has TRBV9 and TRBJ1-1; D is perhaps TRBD1 (6 bases). V dropped 2 bases and J dropped 5 bases, with 19 bases sitting between them. The CDR3 is made up of 16 amino acids. Germline CDR1 is SGDLS and CDR2 is YYNGEE. The CDR3 loop is CASSVTSRAGETEAFF. CDR3 DNA: TGTGCCAGCAGCGTTACTTCCCGAGCAGGGGAGACTGAAGCTTTCTTT.